The rows below give T cell receptor beta chains drawn from one sample of a study of cytotoxic CD8 clonotypes in ibrutinib-treated CLL. Libraries were prepared by immunoSEQ multiplex PCR; TCRdb keeps only in-frame clonotypes and omits some of them. The repertoire holds 200,000 to 250,000 clones, with roughly 65% as singletons. Specimen: PBMCs, collected after 12 months of ibrutinib treatment. The receptors shown here come from a human donor with chronic lymphocytic leukemia. Both conserved end residues are part of each CDR3. The D gene is left open where the match is weak. Size values are once, few and many counts, or a class for expanded clones, and some rows have none.

>NA|TRBV30|TRBJ1-5|TRBD1
TGTGCCTGGAGTGACAGGGGGCAGAGCAATCAGCCCCAGCATTTT
CAWSDRGQSNQPQHF
>few|TRBV27|TRBJ1-4|NA
TGTGCCAGCAGATCCGCCGGGTTACTGTTTTTT
CASRSAGLLFF
>once|TRBV9|TRBJ2-7|NA
TGTGCCAGCAGCGTAGAGGACAGCCTCCCTTTCTACGAGCAGTACTTC
CASSVEDSLPFYEQYF
>NA|TRBV5-8|TRBJ1-2|NA
TGTGCCAGCAGCCAAATGGGACGGAACTATGGCTACACCTTC
CASSQMGRNYGYTF
>few|TRBV2|TRBJ1-2|TRBD1
TGTGCCAGTAGACAGGGGTATGGCTACACCTTC
CASRQGYGYTF
>NA|TRBV7-2|TRBJ1-1|TRBD1
TGTGCCAGCAGCCCGGGACAGACGAACACTGAAGCTTTCTTT
CASSPGQTNTEAFF
>NA|TRBV29-1|TRBJ1-5|TRBD1
TGCAGCGTTCGGGACAGGTTGGTGGATCAGCCCCAGCATTTT
CSVRDRLVDQPQHF
>NA|TRBV7-8|TRBJ1-6|TRBD1
TGTGCCAGCAGCTTAGCGCGGGCAGGGGGCGAATCACCCCTCCACTTT
CASSLARAGGESPLHF
>NA|TRBV9|TRBJ1-5|NA
TGTGCCAGCAACCTTGGGACGGAGCATCAGCCCCAGCATTTT
CASNLGTEHQPQHF
>NA|TRBV6-1|TRBJ2-2|NA
TGTGCCAGCAGTGAAGAAGCACAGGGAACCGGGGAGCTGTTTTTT
CASSEEAQGTGELFF
>NA|TRBV2|TRBJ2-1|NA
TGTGCCAGCAGTGAACGGAATGAGCAGTTCTTC
CASSERNEQFF
>NA|TRBV28|TRBJ2-7|TRBD2
TGTGCCAGCATCGATACTAGCGGGAGGGCCATCGAGCAGTACTTC
CASIDTSGRAIEQYF
>NA|TRBV6-1|TRBJ2-7|TRBD1
TGTGCCAGCAGCCCCCGGGACAGGGGGAGTTACGAGCAGTACTTC
CASSPRDRGSYEQYF
>few|TRBV28|TRBJ1-2|NA
TGTGCCAGCAGTTACAGGGATGGCTACACCTTC
CASSYRDGYTF
>few|TRBV9|TRBJ2-1|NA
TGTGCCAGCAGCCCCCGACCCGGGAGCATAAATGAGCAGTTCTTC
CASSPRPGSINEQFF
>NA|TRBV11-2|TRBJ2-5|NA
TGTGCCAGCAGTCCCCAGGGAAAGGGAGAGACCCAGTACTTC
CASSPQGKGETQYF
>few|TRBV6-5|TRBJ2-1|NA
TGTGCCAGCAGTAAGGGACCTCAGCAGTTCTTC
CASSKGPQQFF
>NA|TRBV6-5|TRBJ1-3|NA
TGTGCCAGCAGTTACGCCGGGTTTGGAAACACCATATATTTT
CASSYAGFGNTIYF
>NA|TRBV28|TRBJ1-4|NA
TGTGCCAGCAGTTTAGCAGGGGCCCCCGAAAAACTGTTTTTT
CASSLAGAPEKLFF
>few|TRBV9|TRBJ1-2|NA
TGTGCCAGCAGCGTTAACCCTAACTATGGCTACACCTTC
CASSVNPNYGYTF
>NA|TRBV4-2|TRBJ1-5|NA
TGTGCCAGCAGCCAAGACAGCAATCAGCCCCAGCATTTT
CASSQDSNQPQHF
>few|TRBV5-4|TRBJ1-2|NA
TGTGCCAGCAGCTCGTTGGACAGAGTCTATGGCTACACCTTC
CASSSLDRVYGYTF